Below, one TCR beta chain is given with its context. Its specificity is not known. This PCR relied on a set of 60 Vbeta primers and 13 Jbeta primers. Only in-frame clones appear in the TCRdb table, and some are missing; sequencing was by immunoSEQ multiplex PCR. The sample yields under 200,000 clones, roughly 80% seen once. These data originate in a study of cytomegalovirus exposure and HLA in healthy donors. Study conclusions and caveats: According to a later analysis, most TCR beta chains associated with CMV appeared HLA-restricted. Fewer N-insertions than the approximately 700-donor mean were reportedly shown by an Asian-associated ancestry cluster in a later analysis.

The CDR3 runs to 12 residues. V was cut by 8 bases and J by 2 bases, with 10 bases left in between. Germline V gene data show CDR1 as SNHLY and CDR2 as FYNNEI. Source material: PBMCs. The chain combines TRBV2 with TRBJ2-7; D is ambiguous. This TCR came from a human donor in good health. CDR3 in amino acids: CASSTETYEQYF. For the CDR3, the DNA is TGTGCCAGCTCAACAGAAACCTACGAGCAGTACTTC. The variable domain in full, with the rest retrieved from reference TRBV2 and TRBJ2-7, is EPEVTQTPSHQVTQMGQEVILRCVPISNHLYFYWYRQILGQKVEFLVSFYNNEISEKSEIFDDQFSVERPDGSNFTLKIRSTKLEDSAMYFCASSTETYEQYFGPGTRLTVT.